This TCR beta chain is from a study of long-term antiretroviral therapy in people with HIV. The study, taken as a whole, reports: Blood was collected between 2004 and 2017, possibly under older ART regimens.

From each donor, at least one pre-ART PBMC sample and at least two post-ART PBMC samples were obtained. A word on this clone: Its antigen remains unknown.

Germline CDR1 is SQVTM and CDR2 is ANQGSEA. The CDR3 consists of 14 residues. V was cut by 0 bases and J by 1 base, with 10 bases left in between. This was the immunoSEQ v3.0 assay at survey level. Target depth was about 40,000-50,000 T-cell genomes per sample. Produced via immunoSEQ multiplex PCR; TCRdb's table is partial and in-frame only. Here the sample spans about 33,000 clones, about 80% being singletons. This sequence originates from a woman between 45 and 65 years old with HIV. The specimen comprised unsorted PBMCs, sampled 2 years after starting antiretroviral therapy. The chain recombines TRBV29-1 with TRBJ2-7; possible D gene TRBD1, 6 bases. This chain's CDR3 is CSVEEGARSYEQYF. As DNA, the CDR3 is TGCAGCGTTGAAGAGGGGGCGAGATCCTACGAGCAGTACTTC.